These 28 T cell receptor beta chains were sequenced from one sample in a study of cytomegalovirus exposure and HLA in healthy donors. PCR primers comprised 60 Vbeta and 13 Jbeta primers. Some clones are missing from TCRdb's copy, which holds only in-frame ones; the method was immunoSEQ multiplex PCR. The sample records around 95,000 clones, roughly four fifths being singletons. The sequenced sample consisted of PBMCs. The receptor source for this set is a man aged 25 to 45 in good health and CMV-seropositive.

This chain joins TRBV11-1 and TRBJ2-7; 7 nucleotides agree with TRBD1. The CDR3 contains 16 residues. Germline V gene lookup returns CDR1 SGHAT and CDR2 FQDESV (reference sequence). Trimming at V came to 5 bases and at J to 3 bases, leaving 13 bases not matched to a gene. CDR3 amino acids: CASSLIPRGQYYEQYF. The CDR3 DNA reads as TGTGCCAGCAGCCTAATTCCGAGGGGACAGTACTACGAGCAGTACTTC.

This chain joins TRBV6-6 and TRBJ2-7, with D possibly matching TRBD2 (5 bases). V dropped 6 bases and J dropped 1 base, with 13 bases sitting between them. Germline V gene data show CDR1 as MNHNY and CDR2 as SVGAGI (reference sequence). The CDR3 extends over 14 amino acids. In DNA form, the CDR3 reads TGTGCCAGCAGCCCTGACGGAGGTTCCTACGAGCAGTACTTC. Translation: CASSPDGGSYEQYF.

This sequence joins TRBV9 and TRBJ1-3; TRBD1 is a possible D gene (5 bases). The length of the CDR3 is 16 residues. V lost 4 bases and J lost 0, with 14 bases in between. Germline V CDR1 and CDR2: SGDLS, YYNGEE. The DNA for the CDR3 is TGTGCCAGCAGCCCCCGGTGGGGCGGCTCTGGAAACACCATATATTTT. It translates to CASSPRWGGSGNTIYF.

The chain recombines TRBV4-3 with TRBJ2-4; 10 bases agree with TRBD1. V shed 1 base and J 8 bases; nucleotides not matched to a gene: 8. Per the germline V gene, CDR1 is LGHNA and CDR2 is YSLEER. CDR3 length equals 16 residues. The CDR3 DNA sequence: TGCGCCAGCAGCCAAGCAGGGACAGGGGCTTTGGACATTCAGTACTTC. Encoded protein: CASSQAGTGALDIQYF.

The V gene is TRBV6-5, the J gene TRBJ2-3; D is ambiguous. Germline V lookup: CDR1 MNHEY, CDR2 SVGAGI. The CDR3 spans 16 residues. The V gene lost 0 bases and the J gene lost 1 base, with 11 bases spanning the gap. CDR3 residues: CASSYSSSSRTDTQYF. DNA for the CDR3: TGTGCCAGCAGTTACTCGAGTAGCTCTCGCACAGATACGCAGTATTTT.

The V call is TRBV27, the J call TRBJ2-7; 8 positions agree with TRBD2. The CDR3 is made up of 15 amino acids. V lost 5 bases and J lost 7; bases outside the gene matches: 13. The V gene's germline CDR1 is MNHEY and CDR2 SMNVEV (reference sequence). The CDR3 DNA reads TGTGCCAGCAGTCCCACGGCGCCTAGCGGGCTGGAGCAGTACTTC. It yields the protein CASSPTAPSGLEQYF.

The chain employs TRBV28 and TRBJ2-1; D uncertain. V shed 7 bases and J shed 4 bases, with 11 bases lying between them. The CDR3 is 13 residues long. Germline CDR1 reads MDHEN; CDR2 reads SYDVKM. The CDR3 nucleotides read TGTGCCAGCACTCCGGCCGGGTACAATGAGCAGTTCTTC. Its translation is CASTPAGYNEQFF.

V gene TRBV5-4 combines with J gene TRBJ2-3; 12 bases are shared with TRBD2. Germline lookup yields CDR1 SGHNT and CDR2 YYREEE (reference sequence). The CDR3 length is 16 residues. V gave up 4 bases and J gave up 3 bases; unmatched junction bases: 6. The chain's CDR3 is CASSLRLAGVTDTQYF. For the CDR3, the DNA is TGTGCCAGCAGCCTGCGACTAGCGGGAGTGACAGATACGCAGTATTTT.

The J gene is TRBJ2-2, the V gene TRBV6-5; 8 bases agree with TRBD2. Trimming at V came to 4 bases and at J to 6 bases, leaving 7 bases not matched to a gene. The CDR3 runs to 15 residues. Germline-derived CDR1 and CDR2 are MNHEY and SVGAGI. CDR3 in amino acids: CASSFGTSGSGELFF. The CDR3, as DNA: TGTGCCAGCAGTTTCGGGACTAGTGGTTCCGGGGAGCTGTTTTTT.

J is TRBJ2-7 and V is TRBV4-1, with TRBD1 as a possible D gene (5 bases). CDR1 is MGHRA, CDR2 YSYEKL, per germline. V was cut by 0 bases and J by 2 bases, with 17 bases left in between. The CDR3 extends over 17 amino acids. In nucleotides, the CDR3 is TGCGCCAGCAGCCAAGAAGGGGTTCTGGGCGGCCCCTACGAGCAGTACTTC. It codes for CASSQEGVLGGPYEQYF.

This sequence joins TRBV30 and TRBJ2-2; 13 bases align to TRBD2. Germline V gene sequence: CDR1 GTSNPN, CDR2 SVGIG (reference sequence). The J segment lost 1 base and the V segment lost 2 bases, leaving 13 bases of the junction unmatched. The CDR3 extends over 20 amino acids. This CDR3 is CAWSPIGGLAGYVNTGELFF. The CDR3 nucleotides read TGTGCCTGGAGTCCAATAGGGGGACTAGCGGGATATGTGAACACCGGGGAGCTGTTTTTT.

The V gene is TRBV6-5, the J gene TRBJ1-1; no firm D call. The CDR3 consists of 15 residues. Germline CDR1 is MNHEY and CDR2 is SVGAGI. V lost 0 bases, J lost 8 bases, and 16 bases lay in between. The CDR3 nucleotides read TGTGCCAGCAGTTACTCGGCGCCGAACTATAGAGAAGCTTTCTTT. This encodes CASSYSAPNYREAFF.

The rearrangement links TRBV5-6 to TRBJ1-3; D is unclear. The CDR3 runs 15 residues. Per the germline V gene, CDR1 is SGHDT and CDR2 is YYEEEE. The germline V and J ends were trimmed by 0 bases and 2 bases, with 9 bases remaining between them. In DNA, the CDR3 is TGTGCCAGCAGCTTGGCGAGTTTTACTGGAAACACCATATATTTT. Amino acid sequence: CASSLASFTGNTIYF.

DNA for the CDR3: TGCGCCAGCAGCTTGGATAGCGGGTCTTACAATGAGCAGTTCTTC. The encoded protein is CASSLDSGSYNEQFF. The V gene is TRBV5-1, the J gene TRBJ2-1; 7 bases align to TRBD2. Germline assignment: CDR1 SGHRS and CDR2 YFSETQ. The ends lost 0 bases at V and 4 bases at J; junction bases unmatched: 4. The CDR3 has 15 amino acids.

This clone came up once. The rearrangement uses TRBV5-1 and TRBJ2-1; TRBD2 matches 15 bases. The CDR3 covers 18 residues. Germline CDR1 SGHRS, CDR2 YFSETQ. Trimming took 3 bases from V and 2 from J; bases not matched to a gene: 6. Here the CDR3 reads CASSSGLAGGWAYNEQFF. The CDR3 region has the DNA TGCGCCAGCAGCTCGGGACTAGCGGGAGGTTGGGCCTACAATGAGCAGTTCTTC.

This clone was counted a single time. The genes are TRBV5-1 and TRBJ2-7; 7 nucleotides align to TRBD2. The CDR3 has 13 residues. After removal of 3 bases from V and 7 bases from J, the junction contained 7 bases not matched to a gene. The germline V gene encodes CDR1 SGHRS and CDR2 YFSETQ. CDR3 protein: CASSSEGAGEQYF. The CDR3, as DNA: TGCGCCAGCAGCTCCGAAGGAGCGGGGGAGCAGTACTTC. The variable domain in full, with the rest retrieved from reference TRBV5-1 and TRBJ2-7, is KAGVTQTPRYLIKTRGQQVTLSCSPISGHRSVSWYQQTPGQGLQFLFEYFSETQRNKGNFPGRFSGRQFSNSRSEMNVSTLELGDSALYLCASSSEGAGEQYFGPGTRLTVT.

The chain employs TRBV30 and TRBJ2-3, with 10 bases identical to TRBD1. The trim removed 3 bases at V and 4 bases at J, leaving 4 bases unmatched. Germline-derived CDR1 and CDR2 are GTSNPN and SVGIG (reference sequence). This CDR3 is built from 14 residues. In DNA form, the CDR3 reads TGTGCCTGGAGAGGGGACAGGGGACCAGATACGCAGTATTTT. It yields the protein CAWRGDRGPDTQYF.

This clone was detected only once. This chain connects TRBV15 to TRBJ1-5; D uncertain. The germline V gene encodes CDR1 LNHNV and CDR2 YYDKDF (reference sequence). The germline V and J ends were trimmed by 0 bases and 11 bases, with 17 bases remaining between them. The CDR3 extends over 15 amino acids. CDR3 nucleotide sequence: TGTGCCACCAGCAGAGAGAGAGGCTACGGAGGCGCCCAGCATTTT. This sequence encodes CATSRERGYGGAQHF.

The rearrangement joins TRBV6-1 to TRBJ2-5; 9 bases line up with TRBD1. The J call may be wrong; the DNA end is better matched by TRBJ2-7. Looked up from germline, CDR1 is MNHNS and CDR2 is SASEGT. The length of the CDR3 is 15 residues. The CDR3 reads CASTEAGQGSYEQYF. The CDR3 region has the DNA TGTGCCAGTACAGAGGCGGGACAGGGCTCCTACGAGCAGTACTTC.

The V gene is TRBV28, the J gene TRBJ2-7, with D possibly TRBD1 on 6 matching bases. CDR3 length: 15 amino acids. Germline loops: CDR1 MDHEN, CDR2 SYDVKM. The ends were cut back, 5 bases at V and 3 bases at J, with 17 bases in the middle. CDR3 amino acids: CASSPTRDIDYEQYF. The CDR3 bases are TGTGCCAGCAGTCCGACCCGGGACATAGACTACGAGCAGTACTTC.

As DNA, the CDR3 is TGTGCCAGCTCGGAGGCGGGACGCACAGATACGCAGTATTTT. Translated, it gives CASSEAGRTDTQYF. The gene calls are TRBV28 and TRBJ2-3; a weak D match, TRBD2 (6 bases). The CDR3 runs 14 residues. The germline CDR1 and CDR2 sequences are MDHEN and SYDVKM. V was pared by 8 bases and J by 1 base, with 13 bases between. The whole variable domain, filled in from reference TRBV28 and TRBJ2-3, reads DVKVTQSSRYLVKRTGEKVFLECVQDMDHENMFWYRQDPGLGLRLIYFSYDVKMKEKGDIPEGYSVSREKKERFSLILESASTNQTSMYLCASSEAGRTDTQYFGPGTRLTVL.

The rearrangement joins TRBV6-5 to TRBJ2-2; possible D gene TRBD2, 5 bases. Germline lookup yields CDR1 MNHEY and CDR2 SVGAGI. With 0 bases removed from V and 5 bases from J, the gap between germline ends came to 13 bases. The CDR3 contains 16 residues. The CDR3 loop is CASSYSNLARTGELFF. As DNA, the CDR3 is TGTGCCAGCAGTTACTCGAATCTAGCCAGGACCGGGGAGCTGTTTTTT.

The chain carries TRBV28 and TRBJ2-5, with D possibly being TRBD2 (6 bases). Germline V CDR1 and CDR2: MDHEN, SYDVKM. CDR3 length: 16 amino acids. The V end lost 4 bases, the J end lost 3 bases, and 18 bases lay between the germline ends. The CDR3 is CASSSPVISGKETQYF. The CDR3 bases are TGTGCCAGCAGTTCCCCCGTGATTAGCGGAAAAGAGACCCAGTACTTC.

This chain joins TRBV18 and TRBJ1-4, with D uncertain. The V end was cut by 5 bases, the J end by 5 bases, with 12 bases between. The CDR3 loop spans 14 amino acids. Germline loops: CDR1 KGHSH, CDR2 LQKENI. The CDR3 spells CASSSSSLNEKLFF. The CDR3 nucleotides read TGTGCCAGCTCATCTAGCTCGTTAAATGAAAAACTGTTTTTT.

The chain has TRBV11-2 and TRBJ2-1, with a possible D match to TRBD2 (5 bases). The germline V gene encodes CDR1 SGHAT and CDR2 FQNNGV. V shed 5 bases and J shed 6 bases, with 17 bases lying between them. The CDR3 is 15 residues long. CDR3 region: CASSTASLVGNEQFF. In nucleotides, the CDR3 is TGTGCCAGCAGCACGGCTAGCTTGGTCGGCAATGAGCAGTTCTTC.

The gene calls are TRBV19 and TRBJ1-5, with D unclear. Germline V CDR1 and CDR2: LNHDA, SQIVND (reference sequence). The length of the CDR3 is 13 residues. With 6 bases removed from V and 0 bases from J, the gap between germline ends came to 6 bases. In DNA form, the CDR3 reads TGTGCCAGTAGCTTTAATAGCAATCAGCCCCAGCATTTT. It specifies CASSFNSNQPQHF.

J is TRBJ1-5 and V is TRBV7-2, with 7 bases lining up with TRBD1. The germline V gene encodes CDR1 SGHTA and CDR2 FQGNSA. The junction had 7 bases not matched to a gene; V was cut back by 7 bases and J by 7 bases. The CDR3 sequence is 13 residues long. The CDR3 region is CASIKGAGQPQHF. CDR3 in DNA: TGTGCCAGCATTAAGGGGGCTGGGCAGCCCCAGCATTTT.

This rearrangement joins TRBV27 to TRBJ1-2, with 8 nucleotides matching TRBD1. Germline V gene sequence: CDR1 MNHEY, CDR2 SMNVEV (reference sequence). V gave up 5 bases and J gave up 4 bases; unmatched junction bases: 6. The CDR3 has 14 amino acids. The CDR3 DNA is TGTGCCAGCAGTCCTCGACAGGGGAGCTATGGCTACACCTTC. Translating gives CASSPRQGSYGYTF.